The clone carrying this TCR beta chain was seen repeatedly, ten times or more. Its antigen remains unknown. The sample comes from a study of T-cell reconstitution after alpha-beta-depleted transplantation in children. General observations from the study: About two months after transplant, alpha-beta T cells reportedly came from several hundred expanded graft clones. The study traced high day-60 TCRbeta diversity in some patients to surviving recipient T cells and thymic progenitors.

Library preparation (for TCRbeta) was performed with unique molecular identifiers. TCRdb re-analysed the PCR reads in MiXCR, keeping a single row per CDR3 protein. The sample has some 190,000 distinct CDR3 sequences, 11% seen once. Sequencing was performed on PBMCs, taken before TCRalphabeta/CD19-depleted stem cell transplant. This TCR was recovered from a boy aged 2 to 10 with acute myeloid leukemia, due to receive a stem cell transplant.

CDR3 residues: CASSQDERETQYF. The CDR3 DNA is TGCGCCAGCAGCCAAGATGAGCGAGAGACCCAGTACTTC. V usage is TRBV4-1 and J usage is TRBJ2-5; D gene unclear. The V gene's germline CDR1 is MGHRA and CDR2 YSYEKL. Trimming removed 0 bases at V and 4 bases at J, with 6 bases between. This CDR3 is built from 13 residues.